This T cell receptor beta chain derives from a study of T cells in women clearing cervical HPV infection. Study information: Cases' blood sampling followed lesion detection by median around 150 days (90 to 200). Only a few women had HLA typing results available.

Profiling relied on immunoSEQ multiplex PCR, and the TCRdb table lists in-frame clones only, not all of them. This sample's table reports roughly 30,000 clones. The CDR3 has 13 residues. Germline assignment: CDR1 MNHNS and CDR2 SASEGT. V dropped 2 bases and J dropped 1 base, with 5 bases sitting between them. MY09/MY11 PCR detected cervical HPV DNA; dot-blot assigned genotypes. A word on this clone: The CDR3 end is not reached by the read, which stops 3 residues before it; the germline J gene fills it in.

This TCR was recovered from a woman aged 18 to 75 with a cervical HPV16 infection that either progressed to CIN3+ or cleared (not recorded which). Sequencing was done on a sample of blood buffy coat. The chain carries TRBV6-1 and TRBJ1-1, with D hard to call. The sequenced CDR3 bases are TGTGCCAGCAGTGAACAGGAGAACACTGAA. Residues: CASSEQENTE. The CDR3 in its entirety is CASSEQENTEAFF.